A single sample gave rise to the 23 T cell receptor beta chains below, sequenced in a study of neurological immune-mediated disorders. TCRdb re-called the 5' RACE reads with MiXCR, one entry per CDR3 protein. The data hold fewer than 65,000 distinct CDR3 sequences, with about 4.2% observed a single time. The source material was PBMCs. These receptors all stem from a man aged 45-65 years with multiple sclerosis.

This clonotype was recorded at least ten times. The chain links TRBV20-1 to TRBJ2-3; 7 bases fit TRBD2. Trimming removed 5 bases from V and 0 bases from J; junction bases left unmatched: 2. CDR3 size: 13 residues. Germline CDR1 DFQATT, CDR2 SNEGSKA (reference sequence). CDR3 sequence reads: CSAHSGSTDTQYF. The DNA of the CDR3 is TGCAGTGCTCATAGCGGGAGCACAGATACGCAGTATTTT.

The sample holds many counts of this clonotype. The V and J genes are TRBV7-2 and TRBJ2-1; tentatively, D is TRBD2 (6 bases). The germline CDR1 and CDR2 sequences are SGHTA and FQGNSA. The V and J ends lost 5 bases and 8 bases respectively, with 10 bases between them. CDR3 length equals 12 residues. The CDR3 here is CASSLRLDEQFF. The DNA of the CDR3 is TGTGCCAGCAGCCTCCGACTAGATGAGCAGTTCTTC.

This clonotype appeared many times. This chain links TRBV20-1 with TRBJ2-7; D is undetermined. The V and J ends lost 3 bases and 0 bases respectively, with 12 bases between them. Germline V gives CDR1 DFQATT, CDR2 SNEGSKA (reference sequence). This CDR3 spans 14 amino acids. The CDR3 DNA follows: TGCAGTGCTAGTGCCCCCAGCCGCTCCTACGAGCAGTACTTC. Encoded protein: CSASAPSRSYEQYF.

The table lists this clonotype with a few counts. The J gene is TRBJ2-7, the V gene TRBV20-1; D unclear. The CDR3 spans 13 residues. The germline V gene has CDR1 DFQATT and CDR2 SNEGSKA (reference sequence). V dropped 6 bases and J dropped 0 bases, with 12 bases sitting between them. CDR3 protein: CSALGAPSYEQYF. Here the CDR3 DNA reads TGCAGTGCGCTAGGTGCGCCCTCCTACGAGCAGTACTTC.

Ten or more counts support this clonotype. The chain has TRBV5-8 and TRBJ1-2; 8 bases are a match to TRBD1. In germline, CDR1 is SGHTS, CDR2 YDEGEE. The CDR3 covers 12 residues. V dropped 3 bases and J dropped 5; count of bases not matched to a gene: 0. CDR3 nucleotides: TGTGCCAGCAGCTGGACAGGGTATGGCTACACCTTC. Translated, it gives CASSWTGYGYTF. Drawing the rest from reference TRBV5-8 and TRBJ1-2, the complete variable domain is EAGVTQSPTHLIKTRGQQATLRCSPISGHTSVYWYQQALGLGLQFLLWYDEGEERNRGNFPPRFSGRQFPNYSSELNVNALELEDSALYLCASSWTGYGYTFGSGTRLTVV.

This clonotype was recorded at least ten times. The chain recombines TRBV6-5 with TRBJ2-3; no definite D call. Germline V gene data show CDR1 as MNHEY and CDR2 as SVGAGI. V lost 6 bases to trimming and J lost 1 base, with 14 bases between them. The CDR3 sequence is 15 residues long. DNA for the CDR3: TGTGCCAGCAGAACGAGTGCCCTCGGCACAGATACGCAGTATTTT. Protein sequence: CASRTSALGTDTQYF.

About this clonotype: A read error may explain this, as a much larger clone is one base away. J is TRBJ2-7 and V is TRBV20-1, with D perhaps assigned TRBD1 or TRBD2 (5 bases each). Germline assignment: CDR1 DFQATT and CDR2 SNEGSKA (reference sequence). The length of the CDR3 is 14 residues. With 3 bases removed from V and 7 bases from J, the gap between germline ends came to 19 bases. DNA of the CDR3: TGCAGTGCTAGGGGGACGGTTTCTGCGAAAGAGCAGTACTTC. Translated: CSARGTVSAKEQYF.

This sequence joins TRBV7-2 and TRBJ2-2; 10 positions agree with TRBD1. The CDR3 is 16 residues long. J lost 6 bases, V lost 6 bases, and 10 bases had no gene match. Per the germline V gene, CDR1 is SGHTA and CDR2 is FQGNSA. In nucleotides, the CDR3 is TGTGCCAGCAGTCCAGGTCCGGGACAGGGGCCCGGGGAGCTGTTTTTT. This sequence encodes CASSPGPGQGPGELFF.

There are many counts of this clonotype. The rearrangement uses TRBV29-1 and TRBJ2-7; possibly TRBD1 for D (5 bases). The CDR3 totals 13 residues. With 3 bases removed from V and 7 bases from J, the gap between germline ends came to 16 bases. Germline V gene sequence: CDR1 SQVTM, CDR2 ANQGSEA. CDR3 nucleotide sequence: TGCAGCGTTGATGGGGCTGGGGCTCTAGAGCAGTACTTC. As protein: CSVDGAGALEQYF.

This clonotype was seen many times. The CDR3 DNA sequence: TGTGCCAGCAGTTTCGCCTGGGCGAACACTGAAGCTTTCTTT. Amino acids: CASSFAWANTEAFF. The chain joins TRBV28 to TRBJ1-1; D is unclear. CDR3 size: 14 residues. Germline V CDR1 and CDR2: MDHEN, SYDVKM. The V end lost 3 bases, the J end lost 1 base, and 9 bases lay between the germline ends.

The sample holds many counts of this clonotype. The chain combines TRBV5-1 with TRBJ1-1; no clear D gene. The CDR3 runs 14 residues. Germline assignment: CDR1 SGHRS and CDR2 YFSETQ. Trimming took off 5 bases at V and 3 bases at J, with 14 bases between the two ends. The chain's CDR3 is CASSRISGDTEAFF. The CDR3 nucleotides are TGCGCCAGCAGTAGAATATCGGGTGACACTGAAGCTTTCTTT.

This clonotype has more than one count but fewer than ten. CDR3 nucleotides: TGCAGTGCTAGAGATTCCTTTAGCGGGAGTACCTACGACGAGCAGTACTTC. It translates to CSARDSFSGSTYDEQYF. The V gene is TRBV20-1, the J gene TRBJ2-7; 9 bases map to TRBD2. The trim removed 0 bases at V and 5 bases at J, leaving 14 bases unmatched. CDR3 length: 17 amino acids. Germline values: CDR1 DFQATT, CDR2 SNEGSKA (reference sequence).

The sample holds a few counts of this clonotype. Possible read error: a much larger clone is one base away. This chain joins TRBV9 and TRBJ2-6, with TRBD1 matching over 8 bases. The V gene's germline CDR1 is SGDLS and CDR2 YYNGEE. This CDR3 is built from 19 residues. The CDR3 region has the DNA TGTGCCAGCAGCGAGGGGTGGGGGACAGGAACCTCTGGGGCCAAAGTCCTGACTTTC. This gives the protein CASSEGWGTGTSGAKVLTF.

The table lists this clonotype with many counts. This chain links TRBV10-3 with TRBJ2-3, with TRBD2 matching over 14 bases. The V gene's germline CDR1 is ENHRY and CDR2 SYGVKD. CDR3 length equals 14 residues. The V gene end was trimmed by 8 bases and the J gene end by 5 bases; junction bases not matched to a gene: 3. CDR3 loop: CAIGTSGSGDTQYF. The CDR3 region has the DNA TGTGCCATCGGGACTAGCGGGAGCGGAGATACGCAGTATTTT.

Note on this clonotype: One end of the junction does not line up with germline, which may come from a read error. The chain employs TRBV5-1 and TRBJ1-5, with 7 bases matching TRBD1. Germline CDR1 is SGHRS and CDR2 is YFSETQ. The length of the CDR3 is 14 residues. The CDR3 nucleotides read TGCGCCAGCAGCTTGGGGCAGGGGGTTCAGCCCCAGAATTTT. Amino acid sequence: CASSLGQGVQPQNF.

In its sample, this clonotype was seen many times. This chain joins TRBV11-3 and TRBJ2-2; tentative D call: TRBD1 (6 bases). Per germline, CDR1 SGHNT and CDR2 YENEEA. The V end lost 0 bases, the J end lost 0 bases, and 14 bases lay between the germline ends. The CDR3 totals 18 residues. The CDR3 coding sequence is TGTGCCAGCAGCTTAGACAGGGGTCCAAGGGCGAACACCGGGGAGCTGTTTTTT. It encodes CASSLDRGPRANTGELFF.

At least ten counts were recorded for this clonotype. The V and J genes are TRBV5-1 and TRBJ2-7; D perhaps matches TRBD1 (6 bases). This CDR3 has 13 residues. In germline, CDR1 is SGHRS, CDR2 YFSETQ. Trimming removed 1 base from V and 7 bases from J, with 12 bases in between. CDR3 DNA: TGCGCCAGCAGCTTGAGCCCCGGGACAGAGCAGTACTTC. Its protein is CASSLSPGTEQYF.

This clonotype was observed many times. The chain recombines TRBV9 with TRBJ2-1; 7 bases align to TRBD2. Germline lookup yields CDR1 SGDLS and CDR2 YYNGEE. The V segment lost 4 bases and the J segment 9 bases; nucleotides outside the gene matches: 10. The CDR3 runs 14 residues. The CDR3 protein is CASSPRDYPFEQFF. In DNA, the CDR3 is TGTGCCAGCAGCCCCCGGGACTACCCATTTGAGCAGTTCTTC.

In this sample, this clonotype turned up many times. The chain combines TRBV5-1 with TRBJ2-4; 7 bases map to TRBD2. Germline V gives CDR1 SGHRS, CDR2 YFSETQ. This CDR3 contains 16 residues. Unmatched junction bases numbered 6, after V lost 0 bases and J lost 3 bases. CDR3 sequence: CASSLGLAEYKNIQYF. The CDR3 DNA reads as TGCGCCAGCAGCTTGGGCCTAGCGGAATACAAAAACATTCAGTACTTC.

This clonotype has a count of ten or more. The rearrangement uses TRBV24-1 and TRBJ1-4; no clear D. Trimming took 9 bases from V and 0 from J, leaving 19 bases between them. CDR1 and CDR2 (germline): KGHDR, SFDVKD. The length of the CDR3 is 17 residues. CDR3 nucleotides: TGTGCCACCGTGGGTGGGGTCTCGGACGCAACTAATGAAAAACTGTTTTTT. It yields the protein CATVGGVSDATNEKLFF.

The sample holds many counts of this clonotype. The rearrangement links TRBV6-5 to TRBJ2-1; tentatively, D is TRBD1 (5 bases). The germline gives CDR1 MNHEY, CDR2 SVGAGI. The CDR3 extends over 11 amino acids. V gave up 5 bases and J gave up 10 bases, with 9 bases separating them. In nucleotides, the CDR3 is TGTGCCAGCAGTACGCAGGGCGAGCAGTTCTTC. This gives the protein CASSTQGEQFF.

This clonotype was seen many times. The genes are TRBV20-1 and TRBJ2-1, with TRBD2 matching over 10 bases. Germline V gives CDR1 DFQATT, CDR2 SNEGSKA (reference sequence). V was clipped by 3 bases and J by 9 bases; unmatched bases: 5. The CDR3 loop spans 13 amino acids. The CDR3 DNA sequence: TGCAGTGCTAGGGAAGCGGGAGGGCTTGAGCAGTTCTTC. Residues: CSAREAGGLEQFF.

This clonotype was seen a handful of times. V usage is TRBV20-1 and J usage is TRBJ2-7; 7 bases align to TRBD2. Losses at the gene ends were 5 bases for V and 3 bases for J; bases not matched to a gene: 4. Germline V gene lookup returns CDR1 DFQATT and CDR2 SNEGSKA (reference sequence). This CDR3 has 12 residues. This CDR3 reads CSARGDYYEQYF. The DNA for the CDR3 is TGCAGTGCTCGTGGGGACTACTACGAGCAGTACTTC.